The 16 T cell receptor beta chains below were found in one sample sequenced in a study of blood T cell repertoires in COVID-19. Profiling relied on immunoSEQ multiplex PCR, and the TCRdb table lists in-frame clones only, not all of them. The sample includes 140,000 to 150,000 clones, approximately 85% of them seen just once. The material sequenced was peripheral blood. These receptors were taken from a woman aged 60-75 years with COVID-19, enrolled during active disease.

The chain couples TRBV12-5 to TRBJ1-6, with D possibly being TRBD1 (5 bases). V shed 1 base and J shed 6 bases, with 16 bases lying between them. The CDR3 runs 17 residues. The V gene's germline CDR1 is LGHNT and CDR2 FRNRAP. The CDR3 here is CASGLGVGGEGNSPLHF. The CDR3 coding sequence is TGTGCTAGTGGTTTGGGGGTCGGGGGAGAGGGTAATTCACCCCTCCACTTT.

CDR3 sequence: CASSFMAGGAETQYF. The CDR3 bases are TGTGCCAGCAGTTTTATGGCAGGGGGCGCGGAGACCCAGTACTTC. This chain connects TRBV27 to TRBJ2-5; 8 nucleotides agree with TRBD1. The CDR3 extends over 15 amino acids. V lost 3 bases, J lost 5 bases, and 8 bases stayed unmatched. CDR1 is MNHEY, CDR2 SMNVEV, per germline (reference sequence).

The rearrangement links TRBV10-1 to TRBJ2-7; D is uncertain. The V gene's germline CDR1 is WNHNN and CDR2 SYGVQD (reference sequence). V shed 7 bases and J shed 6 bases, with 13 bases lying between them. The CDR3 covers 12 residues. In nucleotides, the CDR3 is TGCGCCAGCATAAGCCACCAAATCGAGCAGTACTTC. Encoded protein: CASISHQIEQYF.

The rearrangement links TRBV4-1 to TRBJ1-5; 10 bases fit TRBD1. The V gene end was trimmed by 1 base and the J gene end by 5 bases; junction bases not matched to a gene: 5. Germline values: CDR1 MGHRA, CDR2 YSYEKL. The CDR3 length is 16 residues. The CDR3 loop reads CASSQGGQGLYQPQHF. The CDR3 bases are TGCGCCAGCAGCCAAGGGGGACAGGGGCTCTATCAGCCCCAGCATTTT.

This clone was seen a handful of times. The chain carries TRBV18 and TRBJ1-6, with D unclear. CDR3 length: 13 residues. Germline V gene sequence: CDR1 KGHSH, CDR2 LQKENI. V lost 2 bases and J 12 bases, leaving 11 bases between the germline ends. The CDR3 nucleotides are TGTGCCAGCTCACCATCGGCAGGTCAACCCCTCCACTTT. Encoded protein: CASSPSAGQPLHF.

This chain links TRBV3-1 (or the pseudogene TRBV3-2) with TRBJ2-3; 10 bases fit TRBD2. The CDR3 totals 16 residues. The V gene's germline CDR1 is LGHDT and CDR2 YNNKEL (reference sequence). With V trimmed by 1 base and J by 5 bases, 6 bases remained unmatched. Here the CDR3 reads CASSQVPGLAKDTQYF. The DNA for the CDR3 is TGTGCCAGCAGCCAAGTCCCGGGACTAGCGAAAGATACGCAGTATTTT.

The sample holds many counts of this clone. The CDR3 nucleotides are TGTGCTAGTGGTCCCCGGGATGGAAACACCATATATTTT. Protein product: CASGPRDGNTIYF. The gene calls are TRBV12-5 and TRBJ1-3; D unclear. V was trimmed by 5 bases and J by 3 bases, leaving 8 bases between them. Looked up from germline, CDR1 is LGHNT and CDR2 is FRNRAP. This CDR3 region has 13 residues.

V is TRBV5-1 and J is TRBJ2-1; D is ambiguous. The germline V gene has CDR1 SGHRS and CDR2 YFSETQ. With 9 bases removed from V and 8 bases from J, the gap between germline ends came to 24 bases. The CDR3 extends over 15 amino acids. CDR3 DNA: TGCGCCACCTCACCCTCTGCCTCTAGAATCGATGAGCAGTTCTTC. As protein: CATSPSASRIDEQFF.

V and J are TRBV27 and TRBJ1-1; 8 bases map to TRBD1. Germline V gene lookup returns CDR1 MNHEY and CDR2 SMNVEV (reference sequence). J gave up 1 base and V 4 bases, and 11 bases lay outside the gene matches. CDR3 length equals 17 residues. DNA of the CDR3: TGTGCCAGCAGTTCTCTTACCGAGACAGGGGAGAACACTGAAGCTTTCTTT. Its translation is CASSSLTETGENTEAFF.

The gene calls are TRBV10-3 and TRBJ2-7, with a weak D call TRBD1 (5 bases). The germline V gene encodes CDR1 ENHRY and CDR2 SYGVKD. With 8 bases removed from V and 3 bases from J, the gap between germline ends came to 11 bases. The CDR3 spans 12 residues. As DNA, the CDR3 is TGTGCCATCGGCAGGGAATACTACGAGCAGTACTTC. Its translation is CAIGREYYEQYF.

J is TRBJ1-4 and V is TRBV11-3, with 8 positions matching TRBD1. The CDR3 has 15 residues. Germline CDR1 reads SGHNT; CDR2 reads YENEEA. V shed 5 bases, J shed 4 bases, and the junction held 6 bases outside the gene matches. CDR3 loop: CASSARTGGNEKLFF. The DNA for the CDR3 is TGTGCCAGCAGCGCCCGTACAGGGGGTAATGAAAAACTGTTTTTT. Full variable domain (remainder filled in from reference TRBV11-3 and TRBJ1-4): EAGVVQSPRYKIIEKKQPVAFWCNPISGHNTLYWYLQNLGQGPELLIRYENEEAVDDSQLPKDRFSAERLKGVDSTLKIQPAELGDSAVYLCASSARTGGNEKLFFGSGTQLSVL.

The J gene is TRBJ1-1, the V gene TRBV7-2; perhaps TRBD1 as D (5 bases). CDR3 length: 12 residues. Germline loops: CDR1 SGHTA, CDR2 FQGNSA. V lost 0 bases and J lost 7, with 6 bases in between. The CDR3 DNA reads as TGTGCCAGCAGCTTAGCCAGGGTTGAAGCTTTCTTT. Residues: CASSLARVEAFF.

The chain couples TRBV12-3 or TRBV12-4 to TRBJ1-2, with D unresolved. Trimming removed 6 bases from V and 2 bases from J, with 10 bases in between. There are 13 residues in the CDR3. CDR3 amino acids: CASRQRVNYGYTF. The CDR3 DNA is TGTGCCAGCAGACAGAGGGTGAACTATGGCTACACCTTC.

The V gene is TRBV9, the J gene TRBJ2-7; TRBD2 matches at 9 bases. The CDR3 contains 15 residues. V was clipped by 0 bases and J by 5 bases; unmatched bases: 6. Germline V gives CDR1 SGDLS, CDR2 YYNGEE. Here the CDR3 DNA reads TGTGCCAGCAGCGTAGCTGGCGGGGGGGCCAACGAGCAGTACTTC. This codes for CASSVAGGGANEQYF. Drawing the rest from reference TRBV9 and TRBJ2-7, the complete variable domain is DSGVTQTPKHLITATGQRVTLRCSPRSGDLSVYWYQQSLDQGLQFLIQYYNGEERAKGNILERFSAQQFPDLHSELNLSSLELGDSALYFCASSVAGGGANEQYFGPGTRLTVT.

V gene TRBV4-3 combines with J gene TRBJ1-1; a possible D gene is TRBD1 (5 bases). CDR3 length: 16 residues. Germline CDR1 and CDR2: LGHNA and YSLEER. The V gene lost 4 bases and the J gene lost 4 bases, with 19 bases spanning the gap. CDR3 residues: CASSRHLGDSVTEAFF. For the CDR3, the DNA is TGCGCCAGCAGCCGACACTTAGGGGATTCAGTCACTGAAGCTTTCTTT.

This sequence joins TRBV7-9 and TRBJ1-6; 8 bases agree with TRBD1. CDR3 size: 15 residues. The V gene end was trimmed by 4 bases and the J gene end by 7 bases; junction bases not matched to a gene: 6. Germline V gene lookup returns CDR1 SEHNR and CDR2 FQNEAQ (reference sequence). The CDR3 coding sequence is TGTGCCAGCAGCTCAGACAGGGGAGGGAATTCACCCCTCCACTTT. Its protein is CASSSDRGGNSPLHF.